This paragraph reports one T cell receptor beta chain. The source of the sample is a study of identical twins. Addition of a universal primer site occurred through template switching, and cDNA carried unique molecular identifiers. Using its own MiXCR run on the 5' RACE reads, TCRdb lists one record per CDR3 protein. The data show 400,000 to 500,000 distinct CDR3 sequences, with around 15% seen just once and approximately 1% held by the top ten. The same data also went into a second study, on yellow fever vaccine responses in identical twins. That source notes: After vaccination, twins' T cell response reportedly seemed partly convergent, partly personalized.

Sequences were obtained from CD4+ T cells sorted from blood. This receptor was identified in a woman between 18 and 29 years old in good health.

The CDR3 is CASSLATAQPYNEQFF. CDR3 sequence (DNA): TGTGCCAGCAGCTTAGCGACAGCCCAACCCTACAATGAGCAGTTCTTC. The chain joins TRBV7-2 to TRBJ2-1, with a possible D match to TRBD1 (5 bases). Trimming stripped 0 bases from V and 2 bases from J, with 11 bases between. This CDR3 region has 16 residues. Per the germline V gene, CDR1 is SGHTA and CDR2 is FQGNSA.